The 6 T cell receptor beta chains below come from one sample, sequenced in a study of cytomegalovirus exposure and HLA in healthy donors. Both 60 Vbeta primers and 13 Jbeta primers went into the PCR. The assay was immunoSEQ multiplex PCR, and TCRdb's table has in-frame clones only and misses some. The sample consists of 100,000 to 150,000 clones, 60% to 80% of them appearing once. The specimen sequenced was PBMCs. Source of these receptors: a man aged 45-65 years in good health and CMV-seropositive.

The V gene is TRBV2, the J gene TRBJ2-3, with 8 nucleotides matching TRBD1. Germline values: CDR1 SNHLY, CDR2 FYNNEI. The CDR3 runs to 13 residues. V lost 11 bases and J lost 5; bases outside the gene matches: 9. The CDR3 DNA reads TGTGCCGGTTCGACAGGGGTGGGAGATACGCAGTATTTT. Amino acids: CAGSTGVGDTQYF.

J is TRBJ2-3 and V is TRBV5-1, with D unresolved. CDR3 length: 12 amino acids. Trimming removed 5 bases from V and 6 bases from J, with 10 bases in between. From germline, CDR1 is SGHRS and CDR2 YFSETQ. The CDR3 nucleotides read TGCGCCAGCAGTTCTCTAGGTGATACGCAGTATTTT. It specifies CASSSLGDTQYF.

The J gene is TRBJ2-3, the V gene TRBV6-6; D ambiguous. Germline V gives CDR1 MNHNY, CDR2 SVGAGI (reference sequence). There are 14 residues in the CDR3. V was shortened by 7 bases and J by 0 bases, with 11 bases between the two germline ends. The CDR3 region is CASKPSRSTDTQYF. The CDR3 DNA reads as TGTGCCAGCAAACCTAGTCGAAGCACAGATACGCAGTATTTT.

The chain uses TRBV2 and TRBJ2-3; D might be TRBD1 (6 bases). The CDR3 is 15 residues long. The V end lost 1 base, the J end lost 1 base, and 9 bases lay between the germline ends. CDR1 and CDR2 from the germline V gene are SNHLY and FYNNEI. The CDR3 loop is CASSEDRAGTDTQYF. The CDR3 DNA follows: TGTGCCAGCAGTGAAGACAGGGCGGGCACAGATACGCAGTATTTT.

Points on this clone: The junction departs from germline at one end; a sequencing error may be responsible. The genes are TRBV7-7 and TRBJ2-1, with 12 bases lining up with TRBD2. Germline V gene sequence: CDR1 SSHAT, CDR2 FNYEAQ (reference sequence). CDR3 length: 15 residues. The CDR3 DNA reads as TGTGCTAGCAGCTTACTAGCGGGGGGAATCGATGAGCAGTTCTTC. Translating gives CASSLLAGGIDEQFF. The full variable domain, rest sourced from reference TRBV7-7 and TRBJ2-1, is GAGVSQSPRYKVTKRGQDVTLRCDPISSHATLYWYQQALGQGPEFLTYFNYEAQPDKSGLPSDRFSAERPEGSISTLTIQRTEQRDSAMYRCASSLLAGGIDEQFFGPGTRLTVL.

The chain uses TRBV4-2 and TRBJ2-3, with TRBD2 matching 10 bases. V was clipped by 0 bases and J by 1 base; unmatched bases: 4. The CDR3 contains 17 residues. Germline V CDR1 and CDR2: LGHNA, YNFKEQ. The CDR3 is CASSQEGGLAGTDTQYF. The CDR3 bases are TGTGCCAGCAGCCAAGAAGGAGGACTAGCGGGCACAGATACGCAGTATTTT.